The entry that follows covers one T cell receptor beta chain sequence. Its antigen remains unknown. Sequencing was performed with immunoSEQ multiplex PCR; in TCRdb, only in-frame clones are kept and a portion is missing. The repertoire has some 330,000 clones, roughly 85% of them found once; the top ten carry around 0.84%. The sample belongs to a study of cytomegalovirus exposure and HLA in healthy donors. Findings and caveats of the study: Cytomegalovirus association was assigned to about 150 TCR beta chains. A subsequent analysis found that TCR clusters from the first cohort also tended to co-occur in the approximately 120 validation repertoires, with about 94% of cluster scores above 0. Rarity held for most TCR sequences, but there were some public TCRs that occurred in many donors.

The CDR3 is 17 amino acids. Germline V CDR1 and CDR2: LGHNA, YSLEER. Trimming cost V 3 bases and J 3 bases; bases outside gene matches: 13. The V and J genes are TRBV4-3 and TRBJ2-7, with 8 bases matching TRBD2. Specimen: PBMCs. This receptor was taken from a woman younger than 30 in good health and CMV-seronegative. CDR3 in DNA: TGCGCCAGCAGCCAGGTGGGACTCCCGGGGGGGTACTACGAGCAGTACTTC. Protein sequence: CASSQVGLPGGYYEQYF.